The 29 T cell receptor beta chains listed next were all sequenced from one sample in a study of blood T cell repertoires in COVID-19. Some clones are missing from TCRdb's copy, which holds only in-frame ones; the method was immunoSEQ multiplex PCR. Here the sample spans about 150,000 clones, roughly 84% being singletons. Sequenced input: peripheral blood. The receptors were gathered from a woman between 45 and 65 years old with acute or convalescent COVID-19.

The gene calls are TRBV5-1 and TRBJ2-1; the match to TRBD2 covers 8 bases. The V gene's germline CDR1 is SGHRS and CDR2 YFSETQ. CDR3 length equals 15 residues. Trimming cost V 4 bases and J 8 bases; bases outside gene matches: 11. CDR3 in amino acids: CASSPGLGFVYEQFF. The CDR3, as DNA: TGCGCCAGCAGCCCGGGACTAGGGTTTGTCTATGAGCAGTTCTTC.

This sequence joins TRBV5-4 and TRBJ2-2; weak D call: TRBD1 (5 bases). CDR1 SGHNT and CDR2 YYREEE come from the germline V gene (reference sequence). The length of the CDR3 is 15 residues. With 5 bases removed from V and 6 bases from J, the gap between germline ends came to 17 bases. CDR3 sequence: CASSLDSQVAGELFF. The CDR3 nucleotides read TGTGCCAGCAGTTTAGACAGCCAGGTAGCCGGGGAGCTGTTTTTT.

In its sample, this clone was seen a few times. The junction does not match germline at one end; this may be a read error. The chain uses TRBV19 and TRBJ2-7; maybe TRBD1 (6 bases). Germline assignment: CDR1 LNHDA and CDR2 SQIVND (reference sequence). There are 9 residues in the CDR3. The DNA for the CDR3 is TGTGCCAGTAGTATGGGGACAAACTTC. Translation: CASSMGTNF. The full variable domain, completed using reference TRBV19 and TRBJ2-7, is DGGITQSPKYLFRKEGQNVTLSCEQNLNHDAMYWYRQDPGQGLRLIYYSQIVNDFQKGDIAEGYSVSREKKESFPLTVTSAQKNPTAFYLCASSMGTNFGPGTRLTVT.

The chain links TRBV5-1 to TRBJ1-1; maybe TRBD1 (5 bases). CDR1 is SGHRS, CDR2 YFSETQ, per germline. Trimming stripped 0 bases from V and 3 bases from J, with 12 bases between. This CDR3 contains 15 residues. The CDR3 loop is CASSLARGGDTEAFF. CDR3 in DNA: TGCGCCAGCAGCTTGGCTAGGGGAGGAGACACTGAAGCTTTCTTT.

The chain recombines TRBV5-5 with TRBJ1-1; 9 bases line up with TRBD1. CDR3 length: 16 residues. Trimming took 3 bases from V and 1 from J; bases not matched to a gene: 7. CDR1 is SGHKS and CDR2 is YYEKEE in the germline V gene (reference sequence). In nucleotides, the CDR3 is TGTGCCAGCAGCTCCCGAATACAGGGGGCGAACACTGAAGCTTTCTTT. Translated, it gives CASSSRIQGANTEAFF.

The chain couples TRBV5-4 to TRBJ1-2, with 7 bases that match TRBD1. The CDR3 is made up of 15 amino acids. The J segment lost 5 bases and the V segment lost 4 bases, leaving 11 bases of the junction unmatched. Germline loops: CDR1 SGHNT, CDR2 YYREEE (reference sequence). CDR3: CASSTRQGLRYGYTF. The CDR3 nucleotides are TGTGCCAGCAGCACGAGACAGGGACTGAGATATGGCTACACCTTC. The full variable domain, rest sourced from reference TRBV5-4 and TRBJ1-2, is ETGVTQSPTHLIKTRGQQVTLRCSSQSGHNTVSWYQQALGQGPQFIFQYYREEENGRGNFPPRFSGLQFPNYSSELNVNALELDDSALYLCASSTRQGLRYGYTFGSGTRLTVV.

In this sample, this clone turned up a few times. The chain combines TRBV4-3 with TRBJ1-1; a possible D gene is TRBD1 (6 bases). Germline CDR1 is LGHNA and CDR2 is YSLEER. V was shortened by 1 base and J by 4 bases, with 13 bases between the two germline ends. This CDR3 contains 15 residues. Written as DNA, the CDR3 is TGCGCCAGCAGCCAAGTCGACAGGCCGAGCACTGAAGCTTTCTTT. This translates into CASSQVDRPSTEAFF.

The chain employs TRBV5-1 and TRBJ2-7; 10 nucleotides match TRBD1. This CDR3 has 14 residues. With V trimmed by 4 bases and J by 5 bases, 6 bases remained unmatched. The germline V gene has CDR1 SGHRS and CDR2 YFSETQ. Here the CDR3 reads CASSKGQGRDEQYF. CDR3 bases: TGCGCCAGCAGCAAGGGACAGGGGAGAGACGAGCAGTACTTC. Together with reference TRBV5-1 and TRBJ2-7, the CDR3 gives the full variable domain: KAGVTQTPRYLIKTRGQQVTLSCSPISGHRSVSWYQQTPGQGLQFLFEYFSETQRNKGNFPGRFSGRQFSNSRSEMNVSTLELGDSALYLCASSKGQGRDEQYFGPGTRLTVT.

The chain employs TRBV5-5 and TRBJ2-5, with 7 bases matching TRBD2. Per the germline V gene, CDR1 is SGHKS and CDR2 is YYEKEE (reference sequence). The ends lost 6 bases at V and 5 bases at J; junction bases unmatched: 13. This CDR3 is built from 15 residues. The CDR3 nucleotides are TGTGCCAGCACCCCCCACCGGGAAGCGGGGGAGACCCAGTACTTC. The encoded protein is CASTPHREAGETQYF.

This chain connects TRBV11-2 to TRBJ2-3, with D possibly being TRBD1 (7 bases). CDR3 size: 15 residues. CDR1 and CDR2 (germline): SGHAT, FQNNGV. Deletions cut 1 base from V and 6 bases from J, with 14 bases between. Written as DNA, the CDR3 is TGTGCCAGCAGCTTAGTTGGAGGGGGCGGGGATACGCAGTATTTT. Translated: CASSLVGGGGDTQYF.

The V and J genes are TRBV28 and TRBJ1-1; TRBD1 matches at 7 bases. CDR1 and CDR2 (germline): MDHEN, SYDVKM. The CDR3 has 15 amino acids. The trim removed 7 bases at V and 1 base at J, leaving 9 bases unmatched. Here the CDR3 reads CASILTGAGNTEAFF. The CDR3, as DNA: TGTGCCAGCATCCTTACAGGGGCGGGGAACACTGAAGCTTTCTTT.

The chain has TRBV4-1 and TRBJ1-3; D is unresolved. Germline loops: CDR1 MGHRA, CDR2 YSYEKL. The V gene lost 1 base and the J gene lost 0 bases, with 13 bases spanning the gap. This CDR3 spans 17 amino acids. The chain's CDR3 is CASSQGSPRGSGNTIYF. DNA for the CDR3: TGCGCCAGCAGCCAAGGATCTCCCCGGGGCTCTGGAAACACCATATATTTT.

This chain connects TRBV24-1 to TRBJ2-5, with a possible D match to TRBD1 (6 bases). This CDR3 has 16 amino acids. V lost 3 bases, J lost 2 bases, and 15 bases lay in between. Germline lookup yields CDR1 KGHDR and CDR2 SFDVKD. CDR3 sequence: CATSDSPGTRQETQYF. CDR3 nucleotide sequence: TGTGCCACCAGTGATAGCCCCGGGACACGTCAAGAGACCCAGTACTTC.

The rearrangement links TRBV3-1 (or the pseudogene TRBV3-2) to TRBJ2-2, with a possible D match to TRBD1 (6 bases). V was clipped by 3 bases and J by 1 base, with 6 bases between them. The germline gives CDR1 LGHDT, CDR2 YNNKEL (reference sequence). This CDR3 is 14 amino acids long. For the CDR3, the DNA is TGTGCCAGCAGCCAGACAGGGAACACCGGGGAGCTGTTTTTT. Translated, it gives CASSQTGNTGELFF.

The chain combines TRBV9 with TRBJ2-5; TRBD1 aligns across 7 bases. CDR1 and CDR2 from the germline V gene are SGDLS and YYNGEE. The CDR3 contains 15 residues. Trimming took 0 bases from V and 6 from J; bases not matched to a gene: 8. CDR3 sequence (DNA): TGTGCCAGCAGCGTAGGAGTGACAGGGAGACAGACCCAGTACTTC. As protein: CASSVGVTGRQTQYF.

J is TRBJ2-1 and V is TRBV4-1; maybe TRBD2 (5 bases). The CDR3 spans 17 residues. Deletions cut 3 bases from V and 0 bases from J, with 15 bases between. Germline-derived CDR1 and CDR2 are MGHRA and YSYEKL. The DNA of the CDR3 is TGCGCCAGCAGCCAGGGAGCGGCGAGGAGCTCCTACAATGAGCAGTTCTTC. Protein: CASSQGAARSSYNEQFF.

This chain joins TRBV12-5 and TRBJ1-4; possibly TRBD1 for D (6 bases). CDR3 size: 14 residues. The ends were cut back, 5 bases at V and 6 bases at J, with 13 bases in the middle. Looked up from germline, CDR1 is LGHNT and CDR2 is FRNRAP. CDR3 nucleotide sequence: TGTGCTAGTGGTCAACAGGGATTGTATGAAAAACTGTTTTTT. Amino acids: CASGQQGLYEKLFF.

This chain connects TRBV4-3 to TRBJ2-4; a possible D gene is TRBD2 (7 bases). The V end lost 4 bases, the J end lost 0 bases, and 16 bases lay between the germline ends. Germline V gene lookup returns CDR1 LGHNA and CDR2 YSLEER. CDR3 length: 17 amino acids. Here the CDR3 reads CASSPSVGGLAKNIQYF. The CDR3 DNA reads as TGCGCCAGCAGCCCAAGTGTGGGGGGGCTAGCCAAAAACATTCAGTACTTC.

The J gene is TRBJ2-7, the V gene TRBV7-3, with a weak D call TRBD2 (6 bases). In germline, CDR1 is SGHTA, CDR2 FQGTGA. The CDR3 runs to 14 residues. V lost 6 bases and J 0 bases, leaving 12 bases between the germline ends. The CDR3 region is CASSSGVYSYEQYF. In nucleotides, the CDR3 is TGTGCCAGCAGTTCGGGGGTTTACTCCTACGAGCAGTACTTC.

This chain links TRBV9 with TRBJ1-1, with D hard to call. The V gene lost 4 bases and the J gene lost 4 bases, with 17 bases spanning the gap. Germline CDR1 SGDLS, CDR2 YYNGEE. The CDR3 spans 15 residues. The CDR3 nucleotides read TGTGCCAGCAGCCCCAGTTCGGTAGCCGTCACTGAAGCTTTCTTT. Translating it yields CASSPSSVAVTEAFF.

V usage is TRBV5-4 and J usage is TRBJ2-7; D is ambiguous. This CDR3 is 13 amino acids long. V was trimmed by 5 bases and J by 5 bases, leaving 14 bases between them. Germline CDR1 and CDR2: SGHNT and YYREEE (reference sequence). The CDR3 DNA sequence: TGTGCCAGCAGGTTGCAATCTTCGGACGAGCAGTACTTC. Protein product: CASRLQSSDEQYF.

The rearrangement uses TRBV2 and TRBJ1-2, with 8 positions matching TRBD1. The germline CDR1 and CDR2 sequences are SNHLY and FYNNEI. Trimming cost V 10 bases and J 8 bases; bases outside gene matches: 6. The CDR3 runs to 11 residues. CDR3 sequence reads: CAKDRELGYTF. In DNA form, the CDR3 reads TGTGCCAAGGACAGGGAGCTAGGCTACACCTTC.

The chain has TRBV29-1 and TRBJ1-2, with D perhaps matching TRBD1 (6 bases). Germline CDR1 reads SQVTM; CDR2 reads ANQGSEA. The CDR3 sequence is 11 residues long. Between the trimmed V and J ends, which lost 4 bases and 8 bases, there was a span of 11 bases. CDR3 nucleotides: TGCAGCGTTGGGGGGCCCCTGGGCTACACCTTC. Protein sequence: CSVGGPLGYTF.

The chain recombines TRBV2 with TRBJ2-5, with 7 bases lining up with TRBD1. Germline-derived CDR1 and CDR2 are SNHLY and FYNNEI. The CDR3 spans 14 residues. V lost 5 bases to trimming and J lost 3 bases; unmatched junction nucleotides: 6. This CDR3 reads CASSLQGIEETQYF. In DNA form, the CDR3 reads TGTGCCAGCAGTCTACAGGGGATCGAAGAGACCCAGTACTTC.

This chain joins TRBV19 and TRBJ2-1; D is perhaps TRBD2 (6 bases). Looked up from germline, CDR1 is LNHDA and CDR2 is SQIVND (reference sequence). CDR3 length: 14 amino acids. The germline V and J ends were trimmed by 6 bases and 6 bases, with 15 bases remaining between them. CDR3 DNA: TGTGCCAGTAGGAGGGGAGGCTATGGCAATGAGCAGTTCTTC. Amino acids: CASRRGGYGNEQFF.

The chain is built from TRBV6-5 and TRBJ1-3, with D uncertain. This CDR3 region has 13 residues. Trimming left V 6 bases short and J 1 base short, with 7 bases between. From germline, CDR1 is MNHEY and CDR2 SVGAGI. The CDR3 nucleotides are TGTGCCAGCAGCACATATTCTGGAAACACCATATATTTT. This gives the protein CASSTYSGNTIYF.

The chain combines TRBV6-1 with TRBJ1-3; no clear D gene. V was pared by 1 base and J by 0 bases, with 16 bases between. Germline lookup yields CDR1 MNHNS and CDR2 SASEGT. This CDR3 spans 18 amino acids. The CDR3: CASSEVWPGGSSGNTIYF. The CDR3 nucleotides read TGTGCCAGCAGTGAAGTCTGGCCGGGTGGGAGCTCTGGAAACACCATATATTTT.

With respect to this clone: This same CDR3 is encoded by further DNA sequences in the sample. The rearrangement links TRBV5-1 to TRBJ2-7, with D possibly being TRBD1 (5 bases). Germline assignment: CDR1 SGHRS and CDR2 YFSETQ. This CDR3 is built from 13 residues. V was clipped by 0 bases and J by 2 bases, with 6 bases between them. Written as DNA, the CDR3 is TGCGCCAGCAGCTTGGAGACAGCCTACGAGCAGTACTTC. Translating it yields CASSLETAYEQYF. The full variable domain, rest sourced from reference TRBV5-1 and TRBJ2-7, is KAGVTQTPRYLIKTRGQQVTLSCSPISGHRSVSWYQQTPGQGLQFLFEYFSETQRNKGNFPGRFSGRQFSNSRSEMNVSTLELGDSALYLCASSLETAYEQYFGPGTRLTVT.

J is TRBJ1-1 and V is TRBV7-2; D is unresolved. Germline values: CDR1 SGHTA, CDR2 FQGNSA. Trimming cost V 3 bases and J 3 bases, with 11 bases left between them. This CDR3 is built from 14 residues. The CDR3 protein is CASSLQGVDTEAFF. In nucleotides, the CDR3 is TGTGCCAGCAGCTTGCAAGGAGTTGACACTGAAGCTTTCTTT.